This TCR beta chain was recorded in a study of OX40 agonist ivuxolimab in advanced cancers. Germline CDR1 reads SGHAT; CDR2 reads FQNNGV. This CDR3 region has 15 residues. V shed 3 bases and J 6 bases; nucleotides not matched to a gene: 7. Libraries were prepared by immunoSEQ multiplex PCR; TCRdb keeps only in-frame clonotypes and omits some of them. The sample has around 72,000 clones, more than 75% seen once. This material consisted of CD4+ or CD8+ T cells sorted from blood, taken in a trial of the OX40 agonist ivuxolimab. V is TRBV11-2 and J is TRBJ1-4, with 7 bases fitting TRBD1. The origin of this receptor is an adult with an advanced solid tumor such as melanoma, head and neck, liver or kidney cancer. This chain's CDR3 is CASSFSGTADEKLFF. The CDR3 DNA follows: TGTGCCAGCAGCTTTTCCGGGACAGCTGATGAAAAACTGTTTTTT. Looking up the rest from reference TRBV11-2 and TRBJ1-4 gives the full variable domain: EAGVAQSPRYKIIEKRQSVAFWCNPISGHATLYWYQQILGQGPKLLIQFQNNGVVDDSQLPKDRFSAERLKGVDSTLKIQPAKLEDSAVYLCASSFSGTADEKLFFGSGTQLSVL.